The 12 T cell receptor beta chains below were found in one sample sequenced in a study of shared clonotypes between healthy human individuals. Naive CD8 cells lacked CD45RO and underwent positive selection for CCR7, leaving out terminally differentiated effector memory CD45RA+ cells. Profiled with immunoSEQ multiplex PCR; TCRdb holds only in-frame clones, not every one. The data hold about 2.1 million clones, with 85% to 95% observed a single time. Sample: naive CD8+ T cells from PBMCs. These receptors came from a man younger than 35 in good health. Some clones in this sample may be carry-over from other donors' samples.

The chain carries TRBV28 and TRBJ1-1; TRBD1 aligns across 12 bases. The V gene's germline CDR1 is MDHEN and CDR2 SYDVKM. The V gene end was trimmed by 2 bases and the J gene end by 6 bases; junction bases not matched to a gene: 7. The CDR3 is 16 residues long. The CDR3, as DNA: TGTGCCAGCAGTTTAAGATGGGACAGGGGGCATCCTGAAGCTTTCTTT. Protein product: CASSLRWDRGHPEAFF. Using reference TRBV28 and TRBJ1-1 for the parts outside the CDR3, the full variable domain is DVKVTQSSRYLVKRTGEKVFLECVQDMDHENMFWYRQDPGLGLRLIYFSYDVKMKEKGDIPEGYSVSREKKERFSLILESASTNQTSMYLCASSLRWDRGHPEAFFGQGTRLTVV.

The chain recombines TRBV28 with TRBJ2-3; weak D call: TRBD1 (5 bases). The CDR3 runs to 15 residues. V dropped 2 bases and J dropped 0 bases, with 9 bases sitting between them. From germline, CDR1 is MDHEN and CDR2 SYDVKM. CDR3 coding DNA: TGTGCCAGCAGTTTAATTGGGGCTAGCACAGATACGCAGTATTTT. Residues: CASSLIGASTDTQYF. The variable domain in full, with the rest retrieved from reference TRBV28 and TRBJ2-3, is DVKVTQSSRYLVKRTGEKVFLECVQDMDHENMFWYRQDPGLGLRLIYFSYDVKMKEKGDIPEGYSVSREKKERFSLILESASTNQTSMYLCASSLIGASTDTQYFGPGTRLTVL.

In this sample, this clone turned up once. The V call is TRBV6-5, the J call TRBJ2-1; 7 bases align to TRBD2. Per germline, CDR1 MNHEY and CDR2 SVGAGI. The CDR3 is 15 amino acids. With 5 bases clipped from V and 5 bases from J, the junction kept 9 bases outside the gene matches. The CDR3 loop reads CASSPWASGNNEQFF. Here the CDR3 DNA reads TGTGCCAGCAGTCCCTGGGCTAGCGGAAACAATGAGCAGTTCTTC.

CDR3 loop: CASSQYRVGTDTQYF. In DNA, the CDR3 is TGTGCCAGCAGCCAATACAGGGTCGGCACAGATACGCAGTATTTT. J is TRBJ2-3 and V is TRBV7-2, with a possible D match to TRBD1 (6 bases). This CDR3 is built from 15 residues. Germline lookup yields CDR1 SGHTA and CDR2 FQGNSA. Trimming cost V 5 bases and J 1 base, with 13 bases left between them. Complete variable domain (other parts from reference TRBV7-2 and TRBJ2-3): GAGVSQSPSNKVTEKGKDVELRCDPISGHTALYWYRQSLGQGLEFLIYFQGNSAPDKSGLPSDRFSAERTGGSVSTLTIQRTQQEDSAVYLCASSQYRVGTDTQYFGPGTRLTVL.

J is TRBJ2-1 and V is TRBV6-1; the match to TRBD2 covers 9 bases. There are 15 residues in the CDR3. Germline V gene sequence: CDR1 MNHNS, CDR2 SASEGT. J lost 6 bases, V lost 5 bases, and 8 bases had no gene match. CDR3 protein: CASSLLAGSANEQFF. The CDR3 DNA is TGTGCCAGCAGTCTACTAGCGGGTTCGGCCAATGAGCAGTTCTTC.

This clone came up once. The V gene is TRBV9, the J gene TRBJ2-1, with a tentative D call TRBD2 (5 bases). Trimming cost V 3 bases and J 2 bases, with 9 bases left between them. The CDR3 runs to 14 residues. Germline loops: CDR1 SGDLS, CDR2 YYNGEE. In DNA, the CDR3 is TGTGCCAGCAGCGCTCGGGATCCCTACAATGAGCAGTTCTTC. It is translated as CASSARDPYNEQFF.

This clone was seen a single time. The chain uses TRBV27 and TRBJ2-1; TRBD2 is a possible D gene (5 bases). Germline loops: CDR1 MNHEY, CDR2 SMNVEV (reference sequence). Trimming cost V 6 bases and J 12 bases, with 27 bases left between them. This CDR3 contains 16 residues. The CDR3: CASSKLQVQSLGGQFF. CDR3 coding DNA: TGTGCCAGCAGCAAACTCCAGGTACAAAGCCTCGGAGGGCAGTTCTTC.

The genes are TRBV15 and TRBJ2-5; a possible D gene is TRBD2 (6 bases). Germline CDR1 is LNHNV and CDR2 is YYDKDF (reference sequence). V was cut by 3 bases and J by 4 bases, with 21 bases left in between. The CDR3 extends over 17 amino acids. CDR3 region: CATSRDLVAGGPETQYF. CDR3 nucleotide sequence: TGTGCCACCAGCAGGGACCTCGTAGCCGGAGGGCCAGAGACCCAGTACTTC.

This chain links TRBV27 with TRBJ2-1, with 8 bases identical to TRBD1. CDR1 is MNHEY and CDR2 is SMNVEV in the germline V gene (reference sequence). J gave up 8 bases and V 5 bases, and 8 bases lay outside the gene matches. The length of the CDR3 is 14 residues. CDR3 residues: CASSAGGSLDEQFF. As DNA, the CDR3 is TGTGCCAGCAGTGCAGGGGGCTCGCTCGATGAGCAGTTCTTC.

This chain links TRBV11-2 with TRBJ2-3, with a possible D match to TRBD2 (6 bases). Per the germline V gene, CDR1 is SGHAT and CDR2 is FQNNGV. The V and J ends lost 5 bases and 2 bases respectively, with 17 bases between them. The CDR3 extends over 16 amino acids. CDR3 coding DNA: TGTGCCAGCAGCCTAATATGGAGGGAAAACACAGATACGCAGTATTTT. It yields the protein CASSLIWRENTDTQYF.

V usage is TRBV28 and J usage is TRBJ2-7, with D perhaps TRBD2 (6 bases). The germline V gene has CDR1 MDHEN and CDR2 SYDVKM. The CDR3 is made up of 12 amino acids. Trimming took off 6 bases at V and 6 bases at J, with 12 bases between the two ends. CDR3 sequence reads: CASSLGGFEQYF. CDR3 bases: TGTGCCAGCAGCTTGGGAGGCTTCGAGCAGTACTTC. The complete variable domain, with remaining parts taken from reference TRBV28 and TRBJ2-7, reads DVKVTQSSRYLVKRTGEKVFLECVQDMDHENMFWYRQDPGLGLRLIYFSYDVKMKEKGDIPEGYSVSREKKERFSLILESASTNQTSMYLCASSLGGFEQYFGPGTRLTVT.

The chain links TRBV7-6 to TRBJ2-3; TRBD2 matches at 9 bases. Germline-derived CDR1 and CDR2 are SGHVS and FNYEAQ. Trimming cost V 5 bases and J 5 bases; bases outside gene matches: 17. The CDR3 consists of 18 residues. The CDR3 coding sequence is TGTGCCAGCAGCCCCGGACACTCTTTAGCGGGAGAGGGAGATACGCAGTATTTT. It specifies CASSPGHSLAGEGDTQYF.